This TCR beta chain was sequenced during a study of Ad26.COV2.S vaccination and SARS-CoV-2 variants. General observations from the study: Measurements of TCR breadth and depth may have given underestimates of the total T cell responses.

Treatment of the sample: around 19 received Ad26.COV2.S at low or high dose, single or two shots; about 5 received placebo; per-sample allocation not given. Following the first vaccine or placebo injection, samples were taken on day 63. An 18-55-year-old adult in Boston served as donor. The shot given was an Ad26 vector that makes Wuhan-strain SARS-CoV-2 spike. Trimming cost V 7 bases and J 3 bases, with 12 bases left between them. In germline, CDR1 is PRHDT, CDR2 FYEKMQ (reference sequence). CDR3 size: 13 residues. The table came from immunoSEQ multiplex PCR; TCRdb's copy has only in-frame clones and leaves some out. The sample gives hundreds of thousands of clones, roughly nine tenths of which show up once; roughly 1.5% is in the top ten. In this sample, this clone turned up a few times. Its antigen is unidentified.

This TCR derives from a person between 18 and 65 years old who received the Ad26.COV2.S COVID-19 vaccine or a placebo. The gene calls are TRBV13 and TRBJ1-1, with D possibly being TRBD1 (5 bases). Specimen: peripheral blood, collected in a trial of Ad26.COV2.S vaccine versus placebo. CDR3 in amino acids: CASNPGTDTEAFF. The DNA of the CDR3 is TGTGCCAGCAACCCCGGGACGGACACTGAAGCTTTCTTT. Complete variable domain (other parts from reference TRBV13 and TRBJ1-1): AAGVIQSPRHLIKEKRETATLKCYPIPRHDTVYWYQQGPGQDPQFLISFYEKMQSDKGSIPDRFSAQQFSDYHSELNMSSLELGDSALYFCASNPGTDTEAFFGQGTRLTVV.